Each of the 21 T cell receptor beta chains below was sequenced from the same sample in a study of shared clonotypes between healthy human individuals. Naive CD8 isolation took CD45RO-negative cells positively selected for CCR7 and excluded terminally differentiated effector memory CD45RA+ cells. The protocol was immunoSEQ multiplex PCR, while the TCRdb copy is restricted to in-frame clones and leaves out a portion. The sample contains millions of clones, approximately 94% of which appear only once. Sequenced sample: naive CD8+ T cells sorted from blood. These receptors came from a man aged 18 to 29 in good health.

The chain is built from TRBV15 and TRBJ1-4; D is unclear. Germline CDR1 LNHNV, CDR2 YYDKDF (reference sequence). V shed 0 bases and J shed 4 bases, with 6 bases lying between them. The length of the CDR3 is 14 residues. For the CDR3, the DNA is TGTGCCACCAGCAGAGATTGGGGTAATGAAAAACTGTTTTTT. This sequence encodes CATSRDWGNEKLFF.

The chain has TRBV29-1 and TRBJ2-1; 9 nucleotides match TRBD1. This CDR3 region has 16 residues. Trimming cost V 3 bases and J 9 bases; bases outside gene matches: 15. Germline V gene sequence: CDR1 SQVTM, CDR2 ANQGSEA. The CDR3 protein is CSVEEEDRGLQGEQFF. CDR3 DNA: TGCAGCGTTGAGGAGGAGGACAGGGGACTACAGGGTGAGCAGTTCTTC.

There are a few counts of this clone. Other DNA sequences of this sample code for an identical CDR3. J is TRBJ1-2 and V is TRBV9; 11 nucleotides align to TRBD1. CDR3 length: 15 amino acids. V gave up 0 bases and J gave up 3 bases; unmatched junction bases: 1. CDR1 is SGDLS, CDR2 YYNGEE, per germline. CDR3 nucleotides: TGTGCCAGCAGCGTAGGGACAGGGGGCGACTATGGCTACACCTTC. Amino acid sequence: CASSVGTGGDYGYTF.

The chain carries TRBV5-6 and TRBJ2-7; 7 nucleotides align to TRBD2. Trimming at V came to 0 bases and at J to 7 bases, leaving 7 bases not matched to a gene. This CDR3 has 14 amino acids. CDR1 is SGHDT, CDR2 YYEEEE, per germline. CDR3 in amino acids: CASSLAGPGGEQYF. DNA for the CDR3: TGTGCCAGCAGCTTGGCCGGGCCGGGGGGAGAGCAGTACTTC.

This sequence joins TRBV5-4 and TRBJ2-7; D uncertain. Trimming took 2 bases from V and 6 from J, leaving 9 bases between them. The CDR3 has 12 amino acids. The germline V gene has CDR1 SGHNT and CDR2 YYREEE (reference sequence). Written as DNA, the CDR3 is TGTGCCAGCAGCTTTGGTTCGACCGAGCAGTACTTC. Translation gives CASSFGSTEQYF.

This chain uses TRBV2 with TRBJ2-3, with 8 bases lining up with TRBD1. Unmatched junction bases numbered 0, after V lost 1 base and J lost 0 bases. Looked up from germline, CDR1 is SNHLY and CDR2 is FYNNEI. This CDR3 is built from 15 residues. The CDR3 reads CASSEGTGSTDTQYF. The CDR3 DNA is TGTGCCAGCAGTGAAGGGACAGGGAGCACAGATACGCAGTATTTT.

This clone appeared a single time. At the DNA level, this CDR3 is encoded by other sequences in the same sample as well. CDR3 in DNA: TGTGCCAGCAGTGACTCGAGTGGCTACACCTTC. It specifies CASSDSSGYTF. The gene calls are TRBV6-4 and TRBJ1-2; D remains unclear. CDR3 length equals 11 residues. Trimming shortened V by 0 bases and J by 7 bases, and 3 bases separated the two germline ends. The germline CDR1 and CDR2 sequences are MRHNA and SNTAGT.

V is TRBV9 and J is TRBJ1-5, with TRBD1 matching 7 bases. Unmatched junction bases numbered 10, after V lost 3 bases and J lost 7 bases. Germline assignment: CDR1 SGDLS and CDR2 YYNGEE. The CDR3 contains 15 residues. The CDR3: CASSATGAWGQPQHF. CDR3 DNA: TGTGCCAGCAGCGCTACAGGGGCTTGGGGACAGCCCCAGCATTTT.

This chain joins TRBV5-5 and TRBJ2-3, with 10 positions matching TRBD2. In germline, CDR1 is SGHKS, CDR2 YYEKEE (reference sequence). V shed 5 bases and J 6 bases; nucleotides not matched to a gene: 6. The CDR3 runs 14 residues. In DNA form, the CDR3 reads TGTGCCAGCAGTAACCCGGGACTAGCGGATACGCAGTATTTT. It yields the protein CASSNPGLADTQYF.

This sequence joins TRBV19 and TRBJ1-5; D is perhaps TRBD1 (6 bases). V lost 0 bases to trimming and J lost 7 bases, with 16 bases between them. Looked up from germline, CDR1 is LNHDA and CDR2 is SQIVND (reference sequence). CDR3 length equals 16 residues. CDR3 in DNA: TGTGCCAGTAGTATAGATTCAGGGGCCGCACTGCAGCCCCAGCATTTT. This gives the protein CASSIDSGAALQPQHF.

This clone was seen a single time. DNA of the CDR3: TGTGCCAGCAGCCGGGACTACACAGATACGCAGTATTTT. Translation: CASSRDYTDTQYF. This chain links TRBV7-8 with TRBJ2-3; the match to TRBD2 covers 7 bases. CDR3 length: 13 amino acids. Germline V lookup: CDR1 SGHVS, CDR2 FQNEAQ. Trimming removed 5 bases from V and 2 bases from J; junction bases left unmatched: 1.

The chain links TRBV7-2 to TRBJ1-4; the D gene is possibly TRBD1 (5 bases). The germline gives CDR1 SGHTA, CDR2 FQGNSA. This CDR3 spans 14 amino acids. Trimming cost V 5 bases and J 7 bases, with 14 bases left between them. Here the CDR3 reads CASSEEVGGEKLFF. The CDR3, as DNA: TGTGCCAGCAGCGAGGAGGTTGGGGGTGAAAAACTGTTTTTT.

This clone was detected once. The chain couples TRBV19 to TRBJ1-1, with D tentatively TRBD1 (5 bases). V was shortened by 3 bases and J by 8 bases, with 16 bases between the two germline ends. The length of the CDR3 is 14 residues. The germline gives CDR1 LNHDA, CDR2 SQIVND (reference sequence). In DNA form, the CDR3 reads TGTGCCAGTAGTATGAAGGCCCCTTGGGGGGAAGCTTTCTTT. Protein sequence: CASSMKAPWGEAFF.

This clone was recorded once. This chain uses TRBV7-8 with TRBJ2-7; maybe TRBD2 (6 bases). Germline V gives CDR1 SGHVS, CDR2 FQNEAQ. V lost 0 bases and J lost 0, with 9 bases in between. CDR3 size: 15 residues. Here the CDR3 reads CASSLARGFSYEQYF. The CDR3, as DNA: TGTGCCAGCAGCTTAGCGCGGGGTTTCTCCTACGAGCAGTACTTC.

The V gene is TRBV9, the J gene TRBJ2-2, with 9 bases aligning to TRBD2. Trimming took 4 bases from V and 4 from J; bases not matched to a gene: 11. Germline-derived CDR1 and CDR2 are SGDLS and YYNGEE. This CDR3 is 17 amino acids long. The CDR3 DNA reads TGTGCCAGCAGCCCCATAGCGGGAGTATTGGGCACCGGGGAGCTGTTTTTT. Its translation is CASSPIAGVLGTGELFF.

This chain uses TRBV6-1 with TRBJ2-7; no clear D gene. CDR1 is MNHNS, CDR2 SASEGT, per germline. The CDR3 has 13 amino acids. The V and J ends lost 8 bases and 2 bases respectively, with 13 bases between them. CDR3 region: CASAMTVTYEQYF. CDR3 coding DNA: TGTGCCAGCGCTATGACGGTAACCTACGAGCAGTACTTC.

This clone was found once. The chain has TRBV7-2 and TRBJ2-1; D call uncertain. The germline V gene encodes CDR1 SGHTA and CDR2 FQGNSA. This CDR3 is built from 16 residues. V shed 2 bases and J shed 4 bases, with 15 bases lying between them. The CDR3 sequence is CASSLIGVNGYNEQFF. The DNA for the CDR3 is TGTGCCAGCAGCTTAATAGGAGTTAACGGTTACAATGAGCAGTTCTTC.

The chain is built from TRBV27 and TRBJ1-2, with 8 bases lining up with TRBD1. In germline, CDR1 is MNHEY, CDR2 SMNVEV (reference sequence). With 4 bases clipped from V and 4 bases from J, the junction kept 2 bases outside the gene matches. The CDR3 extends over 13 amino acids. As DNA, the CDR3 is TGTGCCAGCAGTTGGACAGGGTCCTATGGCTACACCTTC. The encoded protein is CASSWTGSYGYTF.

J is TRBJ2-3 and V is TRBV5-1; D tentatively fits TRBD1 or TRBD2 (6 bases each). Trimming took off 3 bases at V and 1 base at J, with 15 bases between the two ends. Germline V gene data show CDR1 as SGHRS and CDR2 as YFSETQ. This CDR3 contains 16 residues. This CDR3 is CASSSEGVHGTDTQYF. In DNA, the CDR3 is TGCGCCAGCAGCTCGGAGGGGGTTCACGGCACAGATACGCAGTATTTT.

This rearrangement joins TRBV20-1 to TRBJ2-7, with D hard to call. The CDR3 has 11 amino acids. Trimming pared 0 bases from V and 7 bases from J, leaving 7 bases between. Germline values: CDR1 DFQATT, CDR2 SNEGSKA (reference sequence). This chain's CDR3 is CSAREIMEQYF. The CDR3 region has the DNA TGCAGTGCTAGAGAAATAATGGAGCAGTACTTC.

J is TRBJ1-1 and V is TRBV13; maybe TRBD1 (6 bases). From germline, CDR1 is PRHDT and CDR2 FYEKMQ (reference sequence). Trimming stripped 4 bases from V and 2 bases from J, with 11 bases between. The CDR3 runs to 14 residues. DNA of the CDR3: TGTGCCAGCAGCTCTGGACAGCATAACACTGAAGCTTTCTTT. Translating gives CASSSGQHNTEAFF.